Sequencing of this T cell receptor beta chain was carried out in a study of CD8 T cells in Susac syndrome. Reverse transcription of roughly 0.45 to 1 ug RNA was carried out with random hexamers. Amplification of TCR beta CDR3 was carried out by immunoSEQ multiplex PCR, which covered 54 Vbeta and 13 Jbeta segments. TCRdb fed the immunoSEQ multiplex PCR reads into MiXCR, producing one record per CDR3 protein. Here the sample spans fewer than 150,000 distinct CDR3 sequences, approximately 95% being singletons. V gave up 1 base and J gave up 5 bases, with 6 bases separating them. The length of the CDR3 is 12 residues. The germline V gene has CDR1 MNHEY and CDR2 SVGEGT. High-throughput TCR beta sequencing covered peripheral CD8+ and CD4+ T cells. The individuals used as controls were healthy donors who had been matched for both age and sex. TEMRA cells were FACS-enriched, while CD8+ and CD4+ T cells were negatively isolated.

The gene calls are TRBV6-2 or TRBV6-3 and TRBJ2-7, with D unresolved. The sequencing sample was made of CD8+ T cells from PBMCs. The sequence derives from a human donor in good health. Here the CDR3 DNA reads TGTGCCAGCAGTTACTTGGGCAACGAGCAGTACTTC. Its translation is CASSYLGNEQYF.